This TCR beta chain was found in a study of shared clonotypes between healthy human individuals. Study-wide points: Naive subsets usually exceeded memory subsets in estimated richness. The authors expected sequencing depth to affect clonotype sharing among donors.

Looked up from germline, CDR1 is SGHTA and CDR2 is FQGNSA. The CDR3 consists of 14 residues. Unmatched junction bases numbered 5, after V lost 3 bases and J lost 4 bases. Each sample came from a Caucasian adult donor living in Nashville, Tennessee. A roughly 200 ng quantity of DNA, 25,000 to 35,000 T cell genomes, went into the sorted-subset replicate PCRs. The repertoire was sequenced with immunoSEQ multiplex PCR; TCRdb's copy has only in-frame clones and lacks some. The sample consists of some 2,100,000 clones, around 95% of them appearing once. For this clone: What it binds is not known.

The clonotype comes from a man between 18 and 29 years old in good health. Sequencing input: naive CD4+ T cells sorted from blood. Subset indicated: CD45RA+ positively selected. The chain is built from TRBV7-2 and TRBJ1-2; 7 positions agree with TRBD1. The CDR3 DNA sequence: TGTGCCAGCAGCTTTTATGGGGACAGCTATGGCTACACCTTC. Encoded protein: CASSFYGDSYGYTF.